A single sample is the source of the 6 T cell receptor beta chains below, sequenced in a study of blood T cell repertoires in COVID-19. Assay used: immunoSEQ multiplex PCR; TCRdb lists only in-frame clones, some missing. The repertoire holds approximately 97,000 clones, about 72% seen once, with about 9% in the top ten. Sequencing was done on a sample of peripheral blood. These receptors were obtained from a man aged 60 to 69 with active or convalescent COVID-19.

This chain uses TRBV28 with TRBJ1-5; TRBD1 matches at 11 bases. The germline V gene encodes CDR1 MDHEN and CDR2 SYDVKM. The ends lost 1 base at V and 1 base at J; junction bases unmatched: 12. The CDR3 contains 20 residues. CDR3 protein: CASSLSVYRTGGPSNQPQHF. As DNA, the CDR3 is TGTGCCAGCAGTTTATCGGTCTACCGGACAGGGGGCCCGAGCAATCAGCCCCAGCATTTT.

A few counts support this clone. This chain links TRBV4-1 with TRBJ2-1, with TRBD2 as a possible D gene (6 bases). Germline-derived CDR1 and CDR2 are MGHRA and YSYEKL. CDR3 length: 16 amino acids. Between the trimmed V and J ends, which lost 0 bases and 6 bases, there was a span of 15 bases. Written as DNA, the CDR3 is TGCGCCAGCAGCCAAGAGACCAGGGAGGTGCGCAATGAGCAGTTCTTC. Protein product: CASSQETREVRNEQFF.

This chain uses TRBV28 with TRBJ2-7, with 8 bases aligning to TRBD2. The ends lost 2 bases at V and 4 bases at J; junction bases unmatched: 7. The CDR3 has 15 residues. CDR1 is MDHEN and CDR2 is SYDVKM in the germline V gene. Here the CDR3 reads CASSLAAGGSYEQYF. In DNA form, the CDR3 reads TGTGCCAGCAGTTTAGCCGCGGGAGGTTCGTACGAGCAGTACTTC.

J is TRBJ2-3 and V is TRBV18, with D perhaps matching TRBD2 (5 bases). The length of the CDR3 is 14 residues. Germline CDR1 is KGHSH and CDR2 is LQKENI. Trimming removed 1 base at V and 10 bases at J, with 15 bases between. CDR3 bases: TGTGCCAGCTCACCACGGCGGACTCGAGAGCCGCAGTATTTT. Translating gives CASSPRRTREPQYF.

The rearrangement joins TRBV23-1 to TRBJ2-6, with TRBD2 identical over 8 bases. TRBV23-1 is an ORF; its function is uncertain. The V and J ends lost 6 bases and 2 bases, in that order; junction bases with no gene match: 12. This CDR3 has 18 amino acids. The chain's CDR3 is CASSPIERGRAGANVLTF. DNA for the CDR3: TGCGCCAGCAGCCCCATTGAGCGGGGGAGGGCTGGGGCCAACGTCCTGACTTTC.

This chain connects TRBV18 to TRBJ1-4; possible D gene TRBD1, 6 bases. Trimming stripped 0 bases from V and 7 bases from J, with 12 bases between. This CDR3 has 15 amino acids. The germline V gene encodes CDR1 KGHSH and CDR2 LQKENI. CDR3 DNA sequence: TGTGCCAGCTCACCACCGGACAGTTTTGGTGAAAAACTGTTTTTT. Residues: CASSPPDSFGEKLFF.